Each of the 2 T cell receptor beta chains below was sequenced from the same sample in a study of tumor and adjacent non-tumor tissue in lung cancer. A modified ARM-PCR protocol with three rounds of nested PCR amplified TCRbeta. One entry per CDR3 protein, called by TCRdb with MiXCR from the multiplex PCR reads. The data hold around 200,000 distinct CDR3 sequences, with less than 80% observed a single time. The template was RNA from unsorted bulk tissue. Sequencing input: lung tumor tissue. The receptors come from a man between 60 and 75 years old with non-small cell lung cancer.

Of note for this clonotype: The junction shows a germline mismatch at one end, possibly a read error. The rearrangement links TRBV11-2 to TRBJ1-1; D not certain. Germline CDR1 is SGHAT and CDR2 is FQNNGV. CDR3 length: 13 amino acids. CDR3 in amino acids: CTSSLKLNTEAFF. The DNA of the CDR3 is TGTACCAGCAGCTTAAAGCTGAACACTGAAGCTTTCTTT.

A note on this clonotype: A much larger clone sits a single nucleotide away, making a read error possible. The chain combines TRBV4-1 with TRBJ1-5; D is unresolved. CDR3 length equals 12 residues. Per the germline V gene, CDR1 is MGHRA and CDR2 is YSYEKL. As DNA, the CDR3 is TGCGCCAGCTGCCAAGGAACGCAGCCCCAGCATTTT. Amino acids: CASCQGTQPQHF.